This paragraph covers one T cell receptor (beta chain) sequence. Its antigen remains unknown. Tuberculin skin test and IGRA determined adolescents' latent tuberculosis status at entry. Only in-frame clones appear in the TCRdb table, and some are missing; sequencing was by immunoSEQ multiplex PCR. This repertoire shows approximately 28,000 clones, 80% to 95% found once; its top ten account for less than 5%. The sample comes from a study of T cells in tuberculosis. Study at large: In South Africa, adults with active tuberculosis were compared with IGRA-negative and latently infected IGRA-positive adolescents. Overall study results and limits: Shorter CDR3-alpha in active tuberculosis partly drove smaller distances. GMM-specific TCRs were nearer to active tuberculosis alpha repertoires, suggesting expansion.

Trimming took off 3 bases at V and 9 bases at J, with 13 bases between the two ends. The CDR3 runs to 13 residues. In germline, CDR1 is SGHNT, CDR2 YYREEE (reference sequence). The origin of this receptor is a donor between 10 and 35 years old with latent tuberculosis or without tuberculosis infection. The J gene is TRBJ1-5, the V gene TRBV5-4; the D gene is possibly TRBD1 (6 bases). Sequencing input: PBMCs. The CDR3 nucleotides are TGTGCCAGCAGCTCGGACAGCTCAGGGCCCCAGCATTTT. Its translation: CASSSDSSGPQHF. Filled out from reference TRBV5-4 and TRBJ1-5, the complete variable domain reads ETGVTQSPTHLIKTRGQQVTLRCSSQSGHNTVSWYQQALGQGPQFIFQYYREEENGRGNFPPRFSGLQFPNYSSELNVNALELDDSALYLCASSSDSSGPQHFGDGTRLSIL.